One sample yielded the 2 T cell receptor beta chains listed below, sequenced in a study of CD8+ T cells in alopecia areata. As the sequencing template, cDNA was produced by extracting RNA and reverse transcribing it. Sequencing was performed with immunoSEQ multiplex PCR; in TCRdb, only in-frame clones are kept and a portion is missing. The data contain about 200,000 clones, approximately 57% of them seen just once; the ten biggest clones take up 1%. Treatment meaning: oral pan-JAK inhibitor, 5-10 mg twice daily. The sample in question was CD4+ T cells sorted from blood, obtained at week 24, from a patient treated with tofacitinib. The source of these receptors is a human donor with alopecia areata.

CDR3 nucleotide sequence: TGTGCCAGCAGTTTGAGTCCAGGGATATCAGATACGCAGTATTTT. This sequence encodes CASSLSPGISDTQYF. The chain carries TRBV6-5 and TRBJ2-3; tentative D call: TRBD1 (5 bases). Per germline, CDR1 MNHEY and CDR2 SVGAGI. Trimming removed 4 bases at V and 4 bases at J, with 15 bases between. This CDR3 has 15 residues.

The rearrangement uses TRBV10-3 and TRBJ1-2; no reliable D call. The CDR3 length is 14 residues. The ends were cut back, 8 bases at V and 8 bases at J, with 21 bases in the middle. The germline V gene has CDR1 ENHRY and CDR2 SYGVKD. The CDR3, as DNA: TGTGCCATCGGCGGTCACCTCCCTATGATCGGCTACACCTTC. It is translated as CAIGGHLPMIGYTF.